This T cell receptor (beta chain) was sequenced during a study of blood T cell repertoires in COVID-19. As for the study in general: The United States, Italy and Spain were the sources of the acute and convalescent COVID-19 samples.

V was cut by 3 bases and J by 6 bases, with 15 bases left in between. The germline CDR1 and CDR2 sequences are SGHRS and YFSETQ. The CDR3 has 14 amino acids. In the authors' workflow: Reference gene primers were amplified, and this amplification served to estimate nucleated cell counts. Data came from immunoSEQ multiplex PCR; TCRdb stores just in-frame clones and leaves some out. Clone size and the V and J calls come from that table; the DNA yielded D and trimming. This table holds hundreds of thousands of clones, around 87% found once. The receptor comes from a man aged 70-80 years with acute or convalescent COVID-19. The V call is TRBV5-1, the J call TRBJ1-2; D possibly corresponds to TRBD1 (6 bases). Sequencing was carried out using peripheral blood. The CDR3, as DNA: TGCGCCAGCAGCTCCACTACAGGGTTGAATGGCTACACCTTC. Translation: CASSSTTGLNGYTF.